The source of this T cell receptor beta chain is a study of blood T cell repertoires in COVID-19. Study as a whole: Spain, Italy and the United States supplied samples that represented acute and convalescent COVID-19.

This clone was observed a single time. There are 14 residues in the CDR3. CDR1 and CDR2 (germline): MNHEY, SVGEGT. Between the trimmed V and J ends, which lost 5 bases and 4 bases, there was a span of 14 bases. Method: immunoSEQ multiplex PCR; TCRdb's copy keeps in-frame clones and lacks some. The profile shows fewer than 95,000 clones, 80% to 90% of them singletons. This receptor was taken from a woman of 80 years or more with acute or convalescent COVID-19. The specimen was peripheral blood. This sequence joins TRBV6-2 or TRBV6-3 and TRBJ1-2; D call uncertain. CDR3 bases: TGTGCCAGCAGTGGCCTGTCTTTAACCTATGGCTACACCTTC. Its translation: CASSGLSLTYGYTF.